The entry that follows covers one TCR beta chain sequence. The count of this clone is one. Its recognized antigen is unknown. No base-level quality is on record; no much larger clone is a single base apart. Genomic DNA was extracted from sorted cells for sequencing of the TCRbeta CDR3 region. The immunoSEQ Assay was used to sequence the TCRbeta CDR3 regions. TCRdb mirrors the immuneACCESS table, restricted to in-frame sequences. Some clones are absent from its copies; in checked studies, under half trace to an unresolved V gene, and the reason for the others is unknown. The sample contains tens of thousands of clones, approximately 84% of them found a single time. The ten largest clones represent roughly 1.1% of the sample. Spanning cysteine to phenylalanine, the CDR3 consists of 11 amino acids. CDR3 DNA is the only sequence kept; it has 33 bases, read in frame from the first base. Taken from the germline V gene, the CDR1 and CDR2 loops are MNHNS and SASEGT. V is reduced by 8 bases and J by 4 bases, leaving a spacing of 8 bases between them.

The sample is drawn from a study of OX40 agonist ivuxolimab in advanced cancers. Background for the entire study: Ivuxolimab was a fully human IgG2 agonistic monoclonal antibody targeting the costimulatory receptor OX40 (CD134). Intravenous ivuxolimab was administered to patients every 2 weeks at six dose levels: 0.01, 0.1, 0.3, 1.5, 3 and 10 mg/kg. Of the roughly 52 dose-escalation patients, hepatocellular carcinoma was present in around 19, melanoma in approximately 15, renal cell carcinoma in 9 and head and neck cancer in 9. A male proportion of under 85% and a mean age of around 60 years, ranging from 23 to 79, were recorded for the dose-escalation cohort. Patients were allowed to have had prior anti-PD-1, anti-PD-L1 or anti-CTLA-4 therapy, and 30% to 40% of the dose-escalation patients had previously received checkpoint inhibitors. Three dose-escalation patients achieved partial responses, one with hepatocellular carcinoma and two with cutaneous melanoma. Peripheral TCRbeta sequencing was intended to test whether TCR sequence diversity was altered and clonal T-cell expansion was caused by ivuxolimab. The paper reports the monotherapy dose-escalation portion (N of about 54 patients) of the phase I ivuxolimab trial.

The investigation overall reported the following: Which antigens the clonally expanded peripheral T cells were specific for was not determined. In the 0.1-3.0 mg/kg groups, partial responders were among the patients with the lowest normalized peripheral clonal expansion, particularly in CD8+ T cells. After ivuxolimab, CD8+ T cells had more expanded clones than CD4+ T cells on average. At doses from 0.1 to 3.0 mg/kg, clonal expansion was seen in both CD4+ and CD8+ blood T cells between baseline and week 6. Low levels of normalized T-cell clonal expansion were also seen in some patients who did not respond.

The trial excluded patients who had a history of autoimmune disease or were on systemic immunosuppression. Peripheral blood for TCR sequencing was drawn from every dose cohort at baseline, at cycle 4 day 1 and at cycle 7 day 1. Samples were obtained from an open-label, multicenter, first-in-human phase I dose-escalation trial of ivuxolimab. Adults with locally advanced or metastatic head and neck squamous cell, hepatocellular, melanoma or renal cell carcinoma were enrolled in the trial. Before TCR sequencing, CD4+ T cells and CD8+ T cells from peripheral blood were sorted into separate populations.

The TCR was taken from an adult with an advanced solid tumor such as melanoma, head and neck, liver or kidney cancer. The chain employs TRBV6-1 and TRBJ2-5, with no confidently assigned D gene. The sample in question was CD4+ or CD8+ T cells sorted from blood, obtained in a trial of the OX40 agonist ivuxolimab. The encoded CDR3 is CASASSETQYF. The sequence in DNA is TGTGCCAGCGCGAGTTCAGAGACCCAGTACTTC.